Each of the 14 T cell receptor beta chains below was sequenced from the same sample in a study of post-analysis software for immune sequencing data. Study-level points and caveats: Elevated frequency relative to controls characterized roughly 5 TRBV segments in patients, TRBV5-6, TRBV5-1 and TRBV20-1 among them.

Prepared TCR beta cDNA libraries contained unique molecular identifiers. TCRdb reprocessed the PCR reads with MiXCR, giving one entry per CDR3 protein. The repertoire holds 650,000 to 850,000 distinct CDR3 sequences, with around 45% as singletons. For these TCRs, the target antigens are not known. Sequencing input: blood. These TCRs come from a girl between 10 and 17 years old with multiple sclerosis.

The chain employs TRBV28 and TRBJ2-4; TRBD1 might be the D (6 bases). V lost 2 bases, J lost 0 bases, and 11 bases lay in between. The CDR3 contains 16 residues. CDR1 and CDR2 from the germline V gene are MDHEN and SYDVKM. The CDR3 region is CASSLRTGLAKNIQYF. The CDR3 DNA follows: TGTGCCAGCAGTTTACGAACAGGGTTAGCCAAAAACATTCAGTACTTC.

The table lists this clonotype with many counts. The V call is TRBV18, the J call TRBJ2-1; possibly TRBD2 for D (6 bases). The germline V gene encodes CDR1 KGHSH and CDR2 LQKENI. The CDR3 contains 16 residues. Trimming stripped 3 bases from V and 0 bases from J, with 12 bases between. CDR3 DNA: TGTGCCAGCTCACCGGGGACTCCGAGCTCCTACAATGAGCAGTTCTTC. Protein sequence: CASSPGTPSSYNEQFF.

The gene calls are TRBV29-1 and TRBJ2-5; 10 bases agree with TRBD1. The DNA end is a closer match to TRBJ2-7, so the J assignment may be wrong. The CDR3 is 15 amino acids. Germline CDR1 is SQVTM and CDR2 is ANQGSEA. DNA for the CDR3: TGCAGCGTTGAAACCGGGACAGGGGATCCCTACGAGCAGTACTTC. Its translation is CSVETGTGDPYEQYF.

This clonotype was counted a few times. The chain links TRBV15 to TRBJ2-7; TRBD2 might be the D (6 bases). Trimming removed 4 bases at V and 0 bases at J, with 13 bases between. CDR1 LNHNV and CDR2 YYDKDF come from the germline V gene (reference sequence). The CDR3 totals 15 residues. CDR3 region: CATSMTGTGSYEQYF. CDR3 nucleotides: TGTGCCACCAGCATGACCGGGACTGGCTCCTACGAGCAGTACTTC.

Turning to this clonotype: A much larger clonotype is one base distant, so this may be a read error. The genes are TRBV5-1 and TRBJ1-2; the match to TRBD1 covers 7 bases. The V and J ends lost 2 bases and 4 bases, in that order; junction bases with no gene match: 11. Germline V CDR1 and CDR2: SGHRS, YFSETQ. CDR3 length: 16 amino acids. The CDR3 reads CASSFNKDRISYGYTF. The CDR3 DNA is TGCGCCAGCAGCTTTAACAAGGACAGGATTAGCTATGGCTACACCTTC. Filled out from reference TRBV5-1 and TRBJ1-2, the complete variable domain reads KAGVTQTPRYLIKTRGQQVTLSCSPISGHRSVSWYQQTPGQGLQFLFEYFSETQRNKGNFPGRFSGRQFSNSRSEMNVSTLELGDSALYLCASSFNKDRISYGYTFGSGTRLTVV.

This chain uses TRBV6-1 with TRBJ2-3, with D perhaps TRBD2 (7 bases). Trimming took 4 bases from V and 1 from J, leaving 18 bases between them. The CDR3 totals 17 residues. Per the germline V gene, CDR1 is MNHNS and CDR2 is SASEGT. This CDR3 reads CASSAQGRGGRTDTQYF. The CDR3 DNA sequence: TGTGCCAGCAGTGCTCAAGGGAGGGGGGGTCGCACAGATACGCAGTATTTT.

The chain recombines TRBV5-1 with TRBJ2-3, with TRBD1 matching over 9 bases. The germline CDR1 and CDR2 sequences are SGHRS and YFSETQ. CDR3 length equals 15 residues. Trimming took 3 bases from V and 4 from J; bases not matched to a gene: 6. CDR3 sequence reads: CASSSQGARADTQYF. As DNA, the CDR3 is TGCGCCAGCAGCTCACAGGGGGCGCGAGCAGATACGCAGTATTTT. The variable domain in full, with the rest retrieved from reference TRBV5-1 and TRBJ2-3, is KAGVTQTPRYLIKTRGQQVTLSCSPISGHRSVSWYQQTPGQGLQFLFEYFSETQRNKGNFPGRFSGRQFSNSRSEMNVSTLELGDSALYLCASSSQGARADTQYFGPGTRLTVL.

J is TRBJ1-2 and V is TRBV7-8; D might be TRBD1 (5 bases). Germline lookup yields CDR1 SGHVS and CDR2 FQNEAQ. The CDR3 runs to 16 residues. Trimming removed 2 bases at V and 0 bases at J, with 13 bases between. CDR3 sequence (DNA): TGTGCCAGCAGCTTATTTCAGGGCAGGTCTAACTATGGCTACACCTTC. Protein product: CASSLFQGRSNYGYTF. The whole variable domain, filled in from reference TRBV7-8 and TRBJ1-2, reads GAGVSQSPRYKVAKRGQDVALRCDPISGHVSLFWYQQALGQGPEFLTYFQNEAQLDKSGLPSDRFFAERPEGSVSTLKIQRTQQEDSAVYLCASSLFQGRSNYGYTFGSGTRLTVV.

This chain connects TRBV5-6 to TRBJ2-7; D remains unclear. The CDR3 is 14 residues long. Trimming cost V 2 bases and J 6 bases, with 15 bases left between them. The germline gives CDR1 SGHDT, CDR2 YYEEEE. The CDR3: CASSLGFSPFEQYF. The CDR3, as DNA: TGTGCCAGCAGCTTAGGGTTTTCCCCCTTCGAGCAGTACTTC.

The chain couples TRBV6-5 to TRBJ1-2; possible D gene TRBD1, 6 bases. Germline V gene data show CDR1 as MNHEY and CDR2 as SVGAGI. Deletions cut 0 bases from V and 5 bases from J, with 13 bases between. There are 15 residues in the CDR3. The CDR3 is CASSYSNRVGYGYTF. In DNA form, the CDR3 reads TGTGCCAGCAGTTACTCGAACAGGGTGGGGTATGGCTACACCTTC.

The CDR3 bases are TGTGCCAGCAGTCAAGGGACTAGCGAGTACTACGAGCAGTACTTC. Protein: CASSQGTSEYYEQYF. The J gene is TRBJ2-7, the V gene TRBV6-5; 10 nucleotides match TRBD2. In germline, CDR1 is MNHEY, CDR2 SVGAGI. J lost 3 bases, V lost 5 bases, and 7 bases had no gene match. This CDR3 comprises 15 residues.

The table lists this clonotype with a count of one. The junction and the germline gene differ at one end; a read error may be behind it. The V call is TRBV29-1, the J call TRBJ2-1; 7 nucleotides agree with TRBD2. In germline, CDR1 is SQVTM, CDR2 ANQGSEA. The CDR3 covers 15 residues. CDR3 region: CSVEESGVLYNEQFF. The CDR3 DNA reads as TGCAGCGTTGAAGAGAGCGGGGTGCTCTACAACGAGCAGTTCTTC.

This clonotype came up a few times. This chain's CDR3 is CASGRGYF. The CDR3 DNA sequence: TGTGCCAGCGGCAGGGGGTATTTT. This chain uses TRBV27 with TRBJ2-3, with D tentatively TRBD1 (6 bases). The CDR3 runs to 8 residues. Between the trimmed V and J ends, which lost 8 bases and 14 bases, there was a span of 8 bases. Germline assignment: CDR1 MNHEY and CDR2 SMNVEV (reference sequence).

The chain joins TRBV11-1 to TRBJ2-1; D unclear. The ends were cut back, 5 bases at V and 3 bases at J, with 14 bases in the middle. This CDR3 contains 15 residues. The germline gives CDR1 SGHAT, CDR2 FQDESV (reference sequence). The CDR3 nucleotides are TGTGCCAGCAGCACTGGACCGGACCTCTACAATGAGCAGTTCTTC. Protein: CASSTGPDLYNEQFF.